These 19 T cell receptor beta chains were sequenced from one sample in a study of response to subunit inactivated influenza vaccine. In TCRdb, the RT-PCR reads were re-called with MiXCR into one record per CDR3 protein. In the table there are roughly 500,000 distinct CDR3 sequences, about 25% of which are singletons. Specimen: CD4+ T cells sorted from PBMCs, collected about 5 days after vaccination. All receptors derive from a man aged 45-65 years who received an inactivated influenza vaccine.

This clonotype was seen only a few times. This rearrangement joins TRBV20-1 to TRBJ2-7; 8 bases map to TRBD2. The CDR3 runs to 10 residues. Unmatched junction bases numbered 6, after V lost 5 bases and J lost 12 bases. The germline CDR1 and CDR2 sequences are DFQATT and SNEGSKA (reference sequence). The CDR3 reads CSARSGSTYF. In nucleotides, the CDR3 is TGCAGTGCTCGGAGCGGGAGCACGTACTTC.

This clonotype was detected ten times or more. An end of the junction does not agree with germline; a read error may underlie this. This rearrangement joins TRBV5-1 to TRBJ1-5; D is perhaps TRBD1 (5 bases). The CDR3 is 15 amino acids. Germline-derived CDR1 and CDR2 are SGHRS and YFSETQ. For the CDR3, the DNA is TGTGCCAGCAGCTTAGCGGGGCATAGCAATCAGCCCCAGCATTTT. It codes for CASSLAGHSNQPQHF.

This clonotype was detected only a few times. V and J are TRBV4-1 and TRBJ2-7; D unclear. CDR3 size: 12 residues. Germline loops: CDR1 MGHRA, CDR2 YSYEKL. V lost 4 bases to trimming and J lost 6 bases, with 10 bases between them. CDR3 protein: CASSLPAGEQYF. CDR3 sequence (DNA): TGCGCCAGCAGCCTGCCGGCCGGCGAGCAGTACTTC.

The V call is TRBV5-6, the J call TRBJ2-3; no clear D gene. CDR1 and CDR2 (germline): SGHDT, YYEEEE. This CDR3 has 16 amino acids. V dropped 4 bases and J dropped 4 bases, with 19 bases sitting between them. The CDR3 reads CASSPKVDATADTQYF. The CDR3 DNA sequence: TGTGCCAGCAGCCCCAAGGTGGACGCAACGGCAGATACGCAGTATTTT.

J is TRBJ2-1 and V is TRBV6-7; 11 bases agree with TRBD2. TRBV6-7 belongs to the ORF category, with a function that is uncertain. After removal of 7 bases from V and 4 bases from J, the junction contained 3 bases not matched to a gene. The CDR3 loop spans 14 amino acids. The CDR3 sequence: CASKRLAGYNEQFF. Written as DNA, the CDR3 is TGTGCCAGCAAGAGACTAGCGGGGTACAATGAGCAGTTCTTC.

This clonotype was counted only a few times. The rearrangement uses TRBV29-1 and TRBJ1-2; 7 positions agree with TRBD1. The CDR3 is 10 amino acids. CDR1 SQVTM and CDR2 ANQGSEA come from the germline V gene. The trim removed 6 bases at V and 9 bases at J, leaving 4 bases unmatched. The chain's CDR3 is CSVSTGSYTF. The CDR3, as DNA: TGCAGCGTCTCGACAGGGAGCTACACCTTC.

The gene calls are TRBV10-3 and TRBJ2-3; D assignment may be TRBD1 or TRBD2 (6 bases each). The germline V and J ends were trimmed by 7 bases and 6 bases, with 20 bases remaining between them. This CDR3 is built from 15 residues. CDR1 and CDR2 (germline): ENHRY, SYGVKD. The CDR3 DNA sequence: TGTGCCATCAAGGGGGGCGGCCCGCGGTGGGATACGCAGTATTTT. It codes for CAIKGGGPRWDTQYF.

This chain connects TRBV7-2 to TRBJ2-1; D ambiguous. Germline lookup yields CDR1 SGHTA and CDR2 FQGNSA. Trimming took off 5 bases at V and 9 bases at J, with 11 bases between the two ends. CDR3 length equals 12 residues. CDR3 coding DNA: TGTGCCAGCAGCCTAGGCGTCTCTGAGCAGTTCTTC. It translates to CASSLGVSEQFF.

V is TRBV20-1 and J is TRBJ1-2; 12 nucleotides match TRBD1. V trimming: 1 base; J trimming: 7 bases; junction bases outside the gene matches: 7. The CDR3 is made up of 15 amino acids. From germline, CDR1 is DFQATT and CDR2 SNEGSKA (reference sequence). The CDR3 DNA is TGCAGTGCTAGAGGCATCCCGGGACAGGGGGCTGGCTACACCTTC. Translated, it gives CSARGIPGQGAGYTF.

The V gene is TRBV5-6, the J gene TRBJ2-1; TRBD2 matches 9 bases. The J segment lost 6 bases and the V segment lost 3 bases, leaving 7 bases of the junction unmatched. The CDR3 is 15 amino acids. Germline loops: CDR1 SGHDT, CDR2 YYEEEE. This CDR3 is CASSYKRGALNEQFF. CDR3 nucleotide sequence: TGTGCCAGCAGCTACAAGCGGGGGGCCCTCAATGAGCAGTTCTTC.

This clonotype was counted a few times. The V call is TRBV12-5, the J call TRBJ1-2, with unresolved D. Germline-derived CDR1 and CDR2 are LGHNT and FRNRAP. The CDR3 sequence is 14 residues long. V dropped 0 bases and J dropped 8 bases, with 13 bases sitting between them. This chain's CDR3 is CASGLVSLQCGYTF. The CDR3 DNA sequence: TGTGCTAGTGGTTTGGTCAGCTTACAATGCGGCTACACCTTC.

This clonotype was seen a few times. V and J are TRBV7-9 and TRBJ2-7, with D perhaps TRBD1 (6 bases). The germline V gene has CDR1 SEHNR and CDR2 FQNEAQ (reference sequence). This CDR3 region has 16 residues. With 4 bases removed from V and 5 bases from J, the gap between germline ends came to 21 bases. CDR3 region: CASSSLSGQGPNEQYF. CDR3 nucleotides: TGTGCCAGCAGCTCTTTATCCGGGCAGGGGCCCAACGAGCAGTACTTC.

V and J are TRBV20-1 and TRBJ1-5, with D unresolved. CDR3 size: 13 residues. Germline V lookup: CDR1 DFQATT, CDR2 SNEGSKA (reference sequence). V lost 4 bases, J lost 5 bases, and 12 bases lay in between. Written as DNA, the CDR3 is TGCAGTGCTAAATTCCCTAATGATCAGCCCCAGCATTTT. Its protein product is CSAKFPNDQPQHF.

J is TRBJ2-1 and V is TRBV6-1; 13 bases are a match to TRBD2. Germline CDR1 and CDR2: MNHNS and SASEGT. The CDR3 runs to 16 residues. The ends lost 6 bases at V and 3 bases at J; junction bases unmatched: 5. This CDR3 reads CASRPRTSGSYNEQFF. DNA of the CDR3: TGTGCCAGCAGACCCCGGACTAGCGGGAGCTACAATGAGCAGTTCTTC.

This clonotype was counted only a few times. The J gene is TRBJ2-3, the V gene TRBV5-1; D is possibly TRBD2 (6 bases). Trimming took 7 bases from V and 4 from J, leaving 16 bases between them. The CDR3 has 14 amino acids. The germline gives CDR1 SGHRS, CDR2 YFSETQ. CDR3 in DNA: TGCGCCAGCGCGGAGGGCAGGGTCCCAGATACGCAGTATTTT. Its translation is CASAEGRVPDTQYF.

There are many counts of this clonotype. V gene TRBV7-2 combines with J gene TRBJ1-1, with a possible D match to TRBD1 (5 bases). Trimming stripped 1 base from V and 9 bases from J, with 12 bases between. The CDR3 runs to 13 residues. Germline CDR1 SGHTA, CDR2 FQGNSA. The CDR3, as DNA: TGTGCCAGCAGCTTAGATGGGTCAGGGAAAGCTTTCTTT. This sequence encodes CASSLDGSGKAFF.

This clonotype appeared a few times. As the CDR3 is not closed by the conserved phenylalanine or tryptophan, this likely results from a read error. V and J are TRBV20-1 and TRBJ1-2; no reliable D call. V lost 0 bases and J lost 2, with 13 bases in between. This CDR3 is built from 15 residues. Germline assignment: CDR1 DFQATT and CDR2 SNEGSKA (reference sequence). The CDR3 region has the DNA TGCAGTGCTAGAGATCTAAGAGGGCCGAACTATGGCTACACCTTA. Translation gives CSARDLRGPNYGYTL.

This rearrangement joins TRBV20-1 to TRBJ1-4, with TRBD1 identical over 8 bases. CDR1 is DFQATT and CDR2 is SNEGSKA in the germline V gene (reference sequence). This CDR3 region has 12 residues. Unmatched junction bases numbered 4, after V lost 6 bases and J lost 7 bases. CDR3 sequence reads: CSAPTGAEKLFF. DNA for the CDR3: TGCAGTGCCCCGACAGGGGCTGAAAAACTGTTTTTT.

The rearrangement uses TRBV6-2 or TRBV6-3 and TRBJ2-1; no clear D. V lost 2 bases and J 0 bases, leaving 14 bases between the germline ends. This CDR3 has 17 residues. The germline gives CDR1 MNHEY, CDR2 SVGEGT. The chain's CDR3 is CASSYRDPGFSYNEQFF. DNA of the CDR3: TGTGCCAGCAGTTACCGTGACCCTGGGTTCTCCTACAATGAGCAGTTCTTC.